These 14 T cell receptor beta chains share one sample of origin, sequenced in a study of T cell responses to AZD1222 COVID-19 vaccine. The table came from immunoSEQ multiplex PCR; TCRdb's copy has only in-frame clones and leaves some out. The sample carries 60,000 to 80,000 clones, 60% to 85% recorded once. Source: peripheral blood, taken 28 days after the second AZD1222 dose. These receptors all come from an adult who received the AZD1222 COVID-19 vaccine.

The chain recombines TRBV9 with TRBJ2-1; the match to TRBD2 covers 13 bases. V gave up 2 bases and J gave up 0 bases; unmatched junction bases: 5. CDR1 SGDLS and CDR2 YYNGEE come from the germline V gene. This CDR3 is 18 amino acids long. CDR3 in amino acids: CASSVGLAGASSYNEQFF. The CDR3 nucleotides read TGTGCCAGCAGCGTCGGACTAGCGGGAGCTAGCTCCTACAATGAGCAGTTCTTC.

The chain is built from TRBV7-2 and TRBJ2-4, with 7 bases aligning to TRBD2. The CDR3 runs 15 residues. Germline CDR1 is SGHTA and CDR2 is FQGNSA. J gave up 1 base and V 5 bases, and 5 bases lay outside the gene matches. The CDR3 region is CASSPGGSAKNIQYF. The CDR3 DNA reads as TGTGCCAGCAGCCCCGGCGGGAGCGCCAAAAACATTCAGTACTTC.

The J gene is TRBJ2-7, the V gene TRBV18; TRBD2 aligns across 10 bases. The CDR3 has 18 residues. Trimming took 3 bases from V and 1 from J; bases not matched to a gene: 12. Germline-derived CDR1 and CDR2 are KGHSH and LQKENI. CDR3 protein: CASSPSLAGASGSYEQYF. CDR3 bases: TGTGCCAGCTCACCGTCGCTAGCGGGGGCCTCCGGGTCCTACGAGCAGTACTTC.

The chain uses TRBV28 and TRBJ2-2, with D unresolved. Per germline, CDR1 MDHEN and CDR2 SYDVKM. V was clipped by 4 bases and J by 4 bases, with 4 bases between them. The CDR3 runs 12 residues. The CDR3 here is CASSYFTGELFF. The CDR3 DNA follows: TGTGCCAGCAGTTACTTCACCGGGGAGCTGTTTTTT.

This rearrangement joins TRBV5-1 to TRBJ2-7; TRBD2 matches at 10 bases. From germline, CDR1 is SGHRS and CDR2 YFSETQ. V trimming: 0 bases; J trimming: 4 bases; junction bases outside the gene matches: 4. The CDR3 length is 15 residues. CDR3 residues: CASSLGTSGGYEQYF. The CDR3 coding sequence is TGCGCCAGCAGCTTGGGGACTAGCGGCGGGTACGAGCAGTACTTC.

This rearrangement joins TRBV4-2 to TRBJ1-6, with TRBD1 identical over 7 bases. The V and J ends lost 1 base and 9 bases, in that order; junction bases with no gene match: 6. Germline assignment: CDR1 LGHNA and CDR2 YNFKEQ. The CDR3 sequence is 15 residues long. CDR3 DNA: TGTGCCAGCAGCCAAGTACAGGGGAGCCGTTCACCCCTCCACTTT. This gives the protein CASSQVQGSRSPLHF.

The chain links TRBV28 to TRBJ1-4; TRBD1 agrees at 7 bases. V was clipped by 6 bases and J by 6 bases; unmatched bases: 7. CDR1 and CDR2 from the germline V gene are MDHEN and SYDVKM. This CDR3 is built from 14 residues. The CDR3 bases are TGTGCCAGCAGCCTCATTACAGGGGATGAAAAACTGTTTTTT. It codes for CASSLITGDEKLFF.

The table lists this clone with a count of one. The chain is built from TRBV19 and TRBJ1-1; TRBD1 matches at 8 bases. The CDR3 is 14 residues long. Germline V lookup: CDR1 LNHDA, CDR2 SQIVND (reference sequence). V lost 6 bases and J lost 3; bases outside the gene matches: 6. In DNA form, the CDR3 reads TGTGCCAGTAGCCGGACAGGGCAGGACACTGAAGCTTTCTTT. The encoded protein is CASSRTGQDTEAFF.

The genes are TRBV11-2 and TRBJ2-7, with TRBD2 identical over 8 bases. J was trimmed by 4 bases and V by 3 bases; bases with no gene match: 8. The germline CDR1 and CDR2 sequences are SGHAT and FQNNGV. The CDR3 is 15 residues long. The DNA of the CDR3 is TGTGCCAGCAGCTTGGGTAGCGGGGCCATGTACGAGCAGTACTTC. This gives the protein CASSLGSGAMYEQYF.

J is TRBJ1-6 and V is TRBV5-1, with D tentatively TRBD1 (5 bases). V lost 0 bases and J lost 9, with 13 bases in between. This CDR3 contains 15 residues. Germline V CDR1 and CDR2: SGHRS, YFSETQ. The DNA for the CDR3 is TGCGCCAGCAGCTTGGCCCAGACAGCGAGTTCACCCCTCCACTTT. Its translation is CASSLAQTASSPLHF. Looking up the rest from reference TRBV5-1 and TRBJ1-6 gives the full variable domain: KAGVTQTPRYLIKTRGQQVTLSCSPISGHRSVSWYQQTPGQGLQFLFEYFSETQRNKGNFPGRFSGRQFSNSRSEMNVSTLELGDSALYLCASSLAQTASSPLHFGNGTRLTVT.

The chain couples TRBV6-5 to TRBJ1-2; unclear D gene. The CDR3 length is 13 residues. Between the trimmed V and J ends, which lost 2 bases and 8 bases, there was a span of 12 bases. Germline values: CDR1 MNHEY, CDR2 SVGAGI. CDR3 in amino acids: CASSYLSGEGYTF. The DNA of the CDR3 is TGTGCCAGCAGTTACCTCAGCGGGGAGGGCTACACCTTC.

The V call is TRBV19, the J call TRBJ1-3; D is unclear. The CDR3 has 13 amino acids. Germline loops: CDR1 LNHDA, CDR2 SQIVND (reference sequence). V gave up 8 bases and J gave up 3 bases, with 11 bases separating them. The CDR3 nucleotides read TGTGCCAGTCTCAAGGGATTTGGAAACACCATATATTTT. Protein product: CASLKGFGNTIYF. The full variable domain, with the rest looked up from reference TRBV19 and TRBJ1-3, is DGGITQSPKYLFRKEGQNVTLSCEQNLNHDAMYWYRQDPGQGLRLIYYSQIVNDFQKGDIAEGYSVSREKKESFPLTVTSAQKNPTAFYLCASLKGFGNTIYFGEGSWLTVV.

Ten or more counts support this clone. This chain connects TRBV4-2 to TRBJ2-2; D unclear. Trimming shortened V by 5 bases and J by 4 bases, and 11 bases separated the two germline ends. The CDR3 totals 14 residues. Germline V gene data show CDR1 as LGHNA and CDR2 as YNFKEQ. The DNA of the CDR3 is TGTGCCAGCAGCAACCCGGAACCCACCGGGGAGCTGTTTTTT. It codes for CASSNPEPTGELFF.

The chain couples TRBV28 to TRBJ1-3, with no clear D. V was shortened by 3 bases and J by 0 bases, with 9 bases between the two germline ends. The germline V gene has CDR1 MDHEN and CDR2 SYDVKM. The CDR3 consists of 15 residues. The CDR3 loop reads CASSFLRYSGNTIYF. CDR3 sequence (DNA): TGTGCCAGCAGTTTCTTGCGATACTCTGGAAACACCATATATTTT.